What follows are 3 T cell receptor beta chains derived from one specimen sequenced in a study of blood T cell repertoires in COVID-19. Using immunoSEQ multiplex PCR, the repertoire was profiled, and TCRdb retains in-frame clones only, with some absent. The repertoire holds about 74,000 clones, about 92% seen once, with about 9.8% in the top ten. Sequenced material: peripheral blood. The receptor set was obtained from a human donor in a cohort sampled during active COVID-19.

CDR3 sequence: CASSLLGTGQTNEKLFF. The DNA for the CDR3 is TGCGCCAGCAGCTTACTCGGGACAGGACAAACTAATGAAAAACTGTTTTTT. This chain joins TRBV5-1 and TRBJ1-4; 8 positions agree with TRBD1. The junction had 7 bases not matched to a gene; V was cut back by 2 bases and J by 1 base. Germline-derived CDR1 and CDR2 are SGHRS and YFSETQ. The CDR3 loop spans 17 amino acids.

In nucleotides, the CDR3 is TGTGCCAGCAGCCCCGAAACGACGGGCGGGAGGGAAGAGACCCAGTACTTC. Protein product: CASSPETTGGREETQYF. The gene calls are TRBV3-1 (or the pseudogene TRBV3-2) and TRBJ2-5, with 9 bases aligning to TRBD2. The CDR3 is 17 residues long. From germline, CDR1 is LGHDT and CDR2 YNNKEL (reference sequence). V was pared by 4 bases and J by 3 bases, with 12 bases of the junction left unmatched.

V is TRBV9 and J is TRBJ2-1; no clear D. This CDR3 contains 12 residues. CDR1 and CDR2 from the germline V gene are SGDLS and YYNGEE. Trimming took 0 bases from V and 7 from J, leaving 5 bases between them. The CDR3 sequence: CASSVDGNEQFF. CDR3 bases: TGTGCCAGCAGCGTAGACGGGAATGAGCAGTTCTTC. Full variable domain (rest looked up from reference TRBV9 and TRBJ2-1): DSGVTQTPKHLITATGQRVTLRCSPRSGDLSVYWYQQSLDQGLQFLIQYYNGEERAKGNILERFSAQQFPDLHSELNLSSLELGDSALYFCASSVDGNEQFFGPGTRLTVL.